This is a list of T cell receptor beta chains from one sample in a study of T-cell memory formation after mild COVID-19. One entry per CDR3 protein, called by TCRdb with MiXCR from the 5' RACE reads. This sample has 350,000 to 450,000 distinct CDR3 sequences, with roughly 20% found just once. The source material was PBMCs or a T cell subset sorted from them (not recorded which). The source is an adult woman who had mild COVID-19 (a few samples of this study predate the infection). Cell type and time point are not known. Both conserved end residues are part of each CDR3. Each record gives: CDR3 length, V gene, D gene, clone size, J gene, CDR3 protein, CDR3 DNA. The D gene is left open where the match is weak. The size entry is marked missing in some rows and otherwise reads once, few, many or a size class.

>15|TRBV9|TRBD2|-|TRBJ2-5
CASTLAGTEQETQYF
TGTGCCAGCACCCTAGCGGGTACAGAACAAGAGACCCAGTACTTC
>12|TRBV24-1|-|few|TRBJ1-2
CAVEQGTDGYTF
TGTGCCGTCGAGCAGGGTACTGATGGCTACACCTTC
>14|TRBV12-3/TRBV12-4|-|-|TRBJ1-3
CASSLAGHGNTIYF
TGTGCCAGCAGTTTAGCAGGGCACGGAAACACCATATATTTT
>12|TRBV12-3/TRBV12-4|-|-|TRBJ2-1
CASRRGGNEQFF
TGTGCCAGCAGAAGGGGAGGCAATGAGCAGTTCTTC
>13|TRBV27|-|few|TRBJ1-2
CASSYIANYGYTF
TGTGCCAGCAGTTACATAGCCAACTATGGCTACACCTTC
>19|TRBV7-8|TRBD2|few|TRBJ2-7
CASSPRTSYGGYLSYEQYF
TGTGCCAGCAGCCCTCGGACTAGCTACGGAGGGTATTTATCCTACGAGCAGTACTTC
>14|TRBV7-3|TRBD1|few|TRBJ1-2
CAIRPARGLYGYTF
TGTGCCATCCGCCCAGCTAGGGGGCTCTATGGCTACACCTTC
>14|TRBV12-3/TRBV12-4|-|few|TRBJ1-4
CASSNRRGNEKLFF
TGTGCCAGCAGTAACAGGAGAGGGAATGAAAAACTGTTTTTT
>15|TRBV6-2/TRBV6-3|-|few|TRBJ1-2
CASSYSGSTPHGYTF
TGTGCCAGCAGTTACTCGGGCTCAACCCCCCATGGCTACACCTTC
>14|TRBV7-9|-|many|TRBJ2-2
CASSLAAYTGELFF
TGTGCCAGCAGCTTAGCAGCATACACCGGGGAGCTGTTTTTT
>17|TRBV12-3/TRBV12-4|TRBD2|-|TRBJ2-1
CASSPWGGERPYNEQFF
TGTGCCAGCAGTCCCTGGGGGGGGGAAAGGCCGTACAATGAGCAGTTCTTC
>15|TRBV9|-|-|TRBJ2-7
CASSVAGTQAYEQYF
TGTGCCAGCAGCGTAGCCGGGACCCAAGCCTACGAGCAGTACTTC
>16|TRBV4-2|-|-|TRBJ2-4
CASSQEEEVAKNIQYF
TGTGCCAGCAGCCAAGAGGAGGAGGTAGCCAAAAACATTCAGTACTTC
>13|TRBV11-1|TRBD1|-|TRBJ1-1
CASSPGWTGRAFF
TGTGCCAGCAGCCCCGGTTGGACAGGGCGGGCTTTCTTT
>15|TRBV28|TRBD2|few|TRBJ2-5
CASSPRGGIQETQYF
TGTGCCAGCAGTCCCCGGGGGGGGATCCAAGAGACCCAGTACTTC
>15|TRBV6-1|TRBD2|-|TRBJ2-1
CASIESSGSYNEQFF
TGTGCCAGCATCGAGTCTAGCGGGAGTTACAATGAGCAGTTCTTC
>10|TRBV3-1|-|few|TRBJ2-7
CASMGDEQYF
TGTGCCAGCATGGGGGACGAGCAGTACTTC
>16|TRBV5-1|-|few|TRBJ2-3
CASSPLSVRGRSTQYF
TGCGCCAGCAGCCCCCTTTCGGTCCGCGGCCGATCTACGCAGTATTTT
>16|TRBV12-3/TRBV12-4|TRBD2|-|TRBJ2-1
CASKPTGTSGYNEQFF
TGTGCCAGCAAACCTACCGGGACTAGCGGATACAATGAGCAGTTCTTC
>15|TRBV6-5|TRBD1|-|TRBJ2-7
CASSYVGQGVYEQYF
TGTGCCAGCAGTTACGTGGGACAGGGGGTTTACGAGCAGTACTTC
>16|TRBV9|-|-|TRBJ2-2
CASTSPRTGRSGELFF
TGTGCCAGCACCTCCCCCCGTACTGGGAGAAGTGGGGAGCTGTTTTTT
>13|TRBV27|TRBD1|-|TRBJ1-4
CASQRDSNEKLFF
TGTGCCAGCCAGCGGGACAGTAATGAAAAACTGTTTTTT
>13|TRBV12-3/TRBV12-4|-|-|TRBJ1-6
CASSSARRSPLHF
TGTGCCAGCAGTTCTGCCCGTCGATCACCCCTCCACTTT
>14|TRBV7-2|TRBD1|few|TRBJ1-2
CASSSNRGGYGYTF
TGTGCCAGCAGCTCCAACAGGGGCGGCTATGGCTACACCTTC
>14|TRBV5-6|-|-|TRBJ2-3
CASSLVADTDTQYF
TGTGCCAGCAGCTTGGTAGCGGACACAGATACGCAGTATTTT
>14|TRBV7-9|TRBD2|few|TRBJ2-5
CASSSTSSQETQYF
TGTGCCAGCAGCTCGACTAGCAGTCAAGAGACCCAGTACTTC
>15|TRBV6-4|TRBD1|-|TRBJ1-5
CASSEPDRGDQPQHF
TGTGCCAGCAGTGAGCCTGACAGGGGGGATCAGCCCCAGCATTTT
>12|TRBV29-1|-|-|TRBJ2-3
CSVGTGPQGQYF
TGCAGCGTGGGTACCGGGCCCCAAGGGCAGTATTTT
>15|TRBV10-3|TRBD1|-|TRBJ2-1
CAISEGTGVGNEQFF
TGTGCCATCAGTGAAGGGACAGGGGTAGGCAATGAGCAGTTCTTC
>12|TRBV6-1|-|-|TRBJ2-3
CASNRLQHTQYF
TGTGCCAGCAACCGCCTGCAACATACGCAGTATTTT
>15|TRBV12-3/TRBV12-4|-|-|TRBJ1-3
CASSFSQGSGNTIYF
TGTGCCAGCAGCTTCAGCCAGGGGTCTGGAAACACCATATATTTT
>16|TRBV7-9|-|-|TRBJ1-3
CASSLDWSTKGNTIYF
TGTGCCAGCAGCTTAGATTGGTCAACGAAAGGAAACACCATATATTTT
>14|TRBV6-1|TRBD1|-|TRBJ1-1
CASSPLQGDTEAFF
TGTGCCAGCAGTCCCTTACAGGGGGACACTGAAGCTTTCTTT
>14|TRBV7-3|TRBD1|few|TRBJ1-2
CASSPGQAPYGYTF
TGTGCCAGCAGCCCGGGACAGGCACCTTATGGCTACACCTTC
>16|TRBV7-7|TRBD2|-|TRBJ2-2
CASSLNSGRDTGELFF
TGTGCTAGCAGCTTGAATAGCGGGAGGGACACCGGGGAGCTGTTTTTT
>14|TRBV15|TRBD2|-|TRBJ2-7
CATSRDPAGGEQYF
TGTGCCACCAGCAGAGATCCTGCGGGAGGCGAGCAGTACTTC
>14|TRBV5-1|-|-|TRBJ2-7
CASRLDSLPYEQYF
TGCGCCAGCAGACTCGACTCGCTCCCCTACGAGCAGTACTTC
>16|TRBV20-1|TRBD1|-|TRBJ1-4
CSATSRDRNSNEKLFF
TGCAGTGCTACGTCCCGGGACAGGAACTCAAATGAAAAACTGTTTTTT
>13|TRBV18|-|few|TRBJ2-7
CASSPLDTGEQYF
TGTGCCAGCTCACCACTAGATACGGGGGAGCAGTACTTC
>14|TRBV12-3/TRBV12-4|-|many|TRBJ1-5
CASSTWTGDQPQHF
TGTGCCAGCAGTACCTGGACCGGGGATCAGCCCCAGCATTTT
>14|TRBV12-3/TRBV12-4|-|few|TRBJ1-5
CASSTGRFNQPQHF
TGTGCCAGCAGCACAGGGAGGTTCAATCAGCCCCAGCATTTT
>15|TRBV2|TRBD2|many|TRBJ2-2
CASRSGGENTGELFF
TGTGCCAGCCGTAGCGGGGGGGAGAACACCGGGGAGCTGTTTTTT
>13|TRBV7-9|-|-|TRBJ2-2
CALGHQGTGELFF
TGTGCCCTCGGCCACCAAGGAACCGGGGAGCTGTTTTTT
>14|TRBV27|-|-|TRBJ1-5
CASSGGFSNQPQHF
TGTGCCAGCTCCGGGGGTTTTAGCAATCAGCCCCAGCATTTT
>15|TRBV6-1|-|-|TRBJ2-3
CASSRPTQGTDTQYF
TGTGCCAGCAGTCGCCCCACACAGGGCACAGATACGCAGTATTTT
>15|TRBV7-9|TRBD1|-|TRBJ2-2
CASSTRDRTTGELFF
TGTGCCAGCAGCACCCGGGACAGGACCACCGGGGAGCTGTTTTTT
>18|TRBV7-9|-|few|TRBJ2-3
CASSFDRKLATYEDTQYF
TGTGCCAGCAGCTTTGACCGAAAACTAGCTACGTACGAGGATACGCAGTATTTT
>19|TRBV10-3|TRBD1|few|TRBJ2-3
CAIRWTGEKSGTYTDTQYF
TGTGCCATCAGGTGGACAGGGGAAAAGAGTGGGACCTACACAGATACGCAGTATTTT
>15|TRBV3-1|TRBD1|-|TRBJ2-1
CASSLRDRSYNEQFF
TGTGCCAGCAGCCTCCGGGACAGGTCCTACAATGAGCAGTTCTTC
>15|TRBV29-1|-|-|TRBJ1-1
CSVDRQGRWNTEAFF
TGCAGCGTTGATAGGCAGGGACGATGGAACACTGAAGCTTTCTTT
>16|TRBV11-3|-|-|TRBJ2-3
CASSPSPGSSTDTQYF
TGTGCCAGCAGTCCTAGCCCGGGAAGCAGCACAGATACGCAGTATTTT
>13|TRBV4-2|-|few|TRBJ1-1
CASSPEVGFEAFF
TGTGCCAGCAGTCCTGAGGTGGGGTTTGAAGCTTTCTTT
>14|TRBV9|-|few|TRBJ2-2
CASSVSGNTGELFF
TGTGCCAGCAGCGTTAGCGGGAACACCGGGGAGCTGTTTTTT
>14|TRBV5-1|TRBD1|-|TRBJ2-3
CASSRGTESDTQYF
TGCGCCAGCAGCAGAGGGACAGAATCAGATACGCAGTATTTT